Listed here are 17 T cell receptor beta chains from one sample, sequenced in a study of blood T cell repertoires in COVID-19. Repertoires were generated with immunoSEQ multiplex PCR, while TCRdb's copy carries only in-frame clones and drops some. The table records roughly 200,000 clones, approximately 92% of them present only once. The sample taken for sequencing was peripheral blood. Receptors were obtained from a man aged 45-65 years with acute or convalescent COVID-19.

The CDR3 nucleotides are TGTGCCAGCAGCTTAGACAGGAGCTCCTACGAGCAGTACGTC. This translates into CASSLDRSSYEQYV. The V gene is TRBV7-2, the J gene TRBJ2-7, with D perhaps TRBD1 (5 bases). This CDR3 has 14 residues. V dropped 1 base and J dropped 0 bases, with 7 bases sitting between them. Germline V gene data show CDR1 as SGHTA and CDR2 as FQGNSA.

J is TRBJ2-1 and V is TRBV18; TRBD1 matches 8 bases. Germline V lookup: CDR1 KGHSH, CDR2 LQKENI. The trim removed 6 bases at V and 8 bases at J, leaving 12 bases unmatched. This CDR3 has 15 amino acids. CDR3 DNA: TGTGCCAGCTCCAGAAGGACAGGGAATAACGATGAGCAGTTCTTC. Protein: CASSRRTGNNDEQFF.

CDR3: CASSWSEISTEQFF. DNA of the CDR3: TGTGCCAGCAGCTGGAGCGAAATTTCGACTGAGCAGTTCTTC. The V and J genes are TRBV7-6 and TRBJ2-1; D remains ambiguous. This CDR3 region has 14 residues. Germline V gives CDR1 SGHVS, CDR2 FNYEAQ. Trimming shortened V by 4 bases and J by 9 bases, and 16 bases separated the two germline ends.

The V and J genes are TRBV25-1 and TRBJ1-2; D possibly corresponds to TRBD1 (6 bases). Germline-derived CDR1 and CDR2 are MGHDK and SYGVNS. The CDR3 covers 12 residues. Trimming stripped 8 bases from V and 8 bases from J, with 15 bases between. CDR3 amino acids: CASLHWDTGYTF. The CDR3 bases are TGTGCCAGCCTTCACTGGGACACAGGCTACACCTTC.

CDR3 region: CASSWPPNEQFF. DNA of the CDR3: TGTGCCAGCAGTTGGCCACCCAATGAGCAGTTCTTC. This chain uses TRBV12-3 or TRBV12-4 with TRBJ2-1, with D unclear. This CDR3 contains 12 residues. Deletions cut 4 bases from V and 6 bases from J, with 7 bases between.

The chain is built from TRBV4-2 and TRBJ1-2; 7 nucleotides align to TRBD1. J was trimmed by 2 bases and V by 0 bases; bases with no gene match: 6. CDR1 and CDR2 (germline): LGHNA, YNFKEQ. CDR3 length: 16 residues. Here the CDR3 reads CASSQESEDRNYGYTF. In DNA form, the CDR3 reads TGTGCCAGCAGCCAAGAGAGTGAGGACAGGAACTATGGCTACACCTTC.

The chain carries TRBV7-3 and TRBJ2-5; 10 positions match TRBD1. CDR1 is SGHTA, CDR2 FQGTGA, per germline. This CDR3 contains 17 residues. V trimming: 1 base; J trimming: 5 bases; junction bases outside the gene matches: 10. This CDR3 reads CASSLRPGQGPGETQYF. In DNA form, the CDR3 reads TGTGCCAGCAGCTTAAGGCCGGGACAGGGGCCGGGTGAGACCCAGTACTTC.

V gene TRBV28 combines with J gene TRBJ1-4; 10 bases are shared with TRBD1. The V segment lost 6 bases and the J segment 8 bases; nucleotides outside the gene matches: 12. The CDR3 runs 16 residues. Looked up from germline, CDR1 is MDHEN and CDR2 is SYDVKM. CDR3 in DNA: TGTGCCAGCAGCTCCCCCGGGACAGGGGTCAGGGAAAAACTGTTTTTT. Residues: CASSSPGTGVREKLFF.

The chain combines TRBV19 with TRBJ2-2, with D possibly being TRBD2 (5 bases). Germline V CDR1 and CDR2: LNHDA, SQIVND (reference sequence). V dropped 7 bases and J dropped 3 bases, with 12 bases sitting between them. The CDR3 consists of 14 residues. CDR3 sequence: CASNLGAYTGELFF. The CDR3 nucleotides are TGTGCCAGTAACTTGGGAGCGTACACCGGGGAGCTGTTTTTT.

The gene calls are TRBV6-6 and TRBJ1-2; 8 bases match TRBD1. V lost 6 bases to trimming and J lost 0 bases; unmatched junction nucleotides: 6. Germline assignment: CDR1 MNHNY and CDR2 SVGAGI (reference sequence). The CDR3 runs to 15 residues. The CDR3 here is CASRTGQGANYGYTF. CDR3 DNA sequence: TGTGCCAGCAGGACTGGACAGGGAGCTAACTATGGCTACACCTTC.

This chain joins TRBV28 and TRBJ1-5; no clear D gene. From germline, CDR1 is MDHEN and CDR2 SYDVKM. V lost 3 bases and J 9 bases, leaving 12 bases between the germline ends. The CDR3 loop spans 13 amino acids. CDR3 nucleotides: TGTGCCAGCAGTTTGGGCACGTGGATGCCCCAGCATTTT. It is translated as CASSLGTWMPQHF.

V and J are TRBV7-9 and TRBJ2-7; TRBD1 aligns across 9 bases. J gave up 4 bases and V 5 bases, and 6 bases lay outside the gene matches. Germline assignment: CDR1 SEHNR and CDR2 FQNEAQ (reference sequence). The CDR3 spans 14 residues. CDR3 in DNA: TGTGCCAGCAGCCCGGGACAGGGAGTTTACGAGCAGTACTTC. Its translation is CASSPGQGVYEQYF.

The gene calls are TRBV13 and TRBJ2-3; D gene uncertain. Germline CDR1 reads PRHDT; CDR2 reads FYEKMQ (reference sequence). Trimming pared 7 bases from V and 2 bases from J, leaving 10 bases between. This CDR3 region has 13 residues. The CDR3: CASTLGATDTQYF. The CDR3 DNA reads TGTGCCAGCACCCTCGGAGCCACAGATACGCAGTATTTT.

As to this clone: The same CDR3 also results from other DNA sequences found in this sample. This chain connects TRBV29-1 to TRBJ2-3; D remains ambiguous. Germline-derived CDR1 and CDR2 are SQVTM and ANQGSEA. Deletions cut 4 bases from V and 1 base from J, with 6 bases between. The CDR3 consists of 12 residues. The CDR3 sequence is CSVVQGTDTQYF. CDR3 sequence (DNA): TGCAGCGTTGTTCAGGGCACAGATACGCAGTATTTT.

The chain has TRBV2 and TRBJ2-1; TRBD2 matches 7 bases. Germline V gene sequence: CDR1 SNHLY, CDR2 FYNNEI. The V segment lost 6 bases and the J segment 0 bases; nucleotides outside the gene matches: 5. The length of the CDR3 is 15 residues. The CDR3 DNA is TGTGCCAGCAGGATCCTAGCGGACTCCTACAATGAGCAGTTCTTC. This gives the protein CASRILADSYNEQFF.

The gene calls are TRBV19 and TRBJ2-7; unclear D gene. CDR3 size: 15 residues. In germline, CDR1 is LNHDA, CDR2 SQIVND (reference sequence). The ends were cut back, 4 bases at V and 5 bases at J, with 18 bases in the middle. CDR3 DNA: TGTGCCAGTAGTACCCCCGCCAGCGTCTATAACGAGCAGTACTTC. Its translation: CASSTPASVYNEQYF.

The chain has TRBV5-6 and TRBJ1-5, with 9 bases identical to TRBD1. Trimming at V came to 4 bases and at J to 9 bases, leaving 8 bases not matched to a gene. CDR3 length: 14 residues. Per the germline V gene, CDR1 is SGHDT and CDR2 is YYEEEE. The CDR3 bases are TGTGCCAGCAGCCCAGACAGGGGGACGGCGCCCCAGCATTTT. Translating it yields CASSPDRGTAPQHF.